This T cell receptor (beta chain) stems from a study of control samples from healthy donors and cancer patients. The table came from immunoSEQ multiplex PCR; TCRdb's copy has only in-frame clones and leaves some out. Found here are about 130,000 clones, about 88% of them singletons; the top ten hold 3% to 3.5%. The CDR3 consists of 18 residues. In germline, CDR1 is SGHRS, CDR2 YFSETQ. The V gene end was trimmed by 4 bases and the J gene end by 1 base; junction bases not matched to a gene: 13. The material sequenced was blood. The sequence was collected from a man in his fifties or sixties in good health. The chain combines TRBV5-1 with TRBJ2-1, with 8 bases matching TRBD2. CDR3 sequence: CASSLEPPAGASYNEQFF. The CDR3 bases are TGCGCCAGCAGCCTGGAGCCCCCAGCGGGGGCTTCCTACAATGAGCAGTTCTTC.